Shown below are 25 T cell receptor beta chains from a single sample sequenced in a study of human thymus T cells. Only in-frame clones appear in the TCRdb table, and some are missing; sequencing was by immunoSEQ multiplex PCR. Of fewer than 85,000 clones in the sample, 85% to 95% were seen once. Corrective cardiac surgery supplied the resected thymus tissue. Sequenced input: thymus tissue. The receptor source for this set is a girl less than two years old with a congenital heart defect but otherwise immunologically healthy.

V is TRBV11-2 and J is TRBJ2-1, with 7 positions matching TRBD2. The CDR3 has 15 amino acids. Germline CDR1 reads SGHAT; CDR2 reads FQNNGV. V gave up 6 bases and J gave up 0 bases; unmatched junction bases: 5. The CDR3 is CASRGRTSSYNEQFF. CDR3 DNA sequence: TGTGCCAGCAGAGGGAGGACTAGCTCCTACAATGAGCAGTTCTTC.

The chain is built from TRBV10-3 and TRBJ2-1, with D possibly matching TRBD2 (5 bases). The germline V and J ends were trimmed by 6 bases and 4 bases, with 10 bases remaining between them. In germline, CDR1 is ENHRY, CDR2 SYGVKD. This CDR3 has 13 amino acids. Here the CDR3 DNA reads TGTGCCATCAGACCAGCGGATTACAATGAGCAGTTCTTC. This gives the protein CAIRPADYNEQFF.

The rearrangement uses TRBV28 and TRBJ1-2; tentatively, D is TRBD1 (6 bases). The germline CDR1 and CDR2 sequences are MDHEN and SYDVKM. Trimming pared 2 bases from V and 4 bases from J, leaving 11 bases between. The CDR3 is 14 residues long. DNA for the CDR3: TGTGCCAGCAGTTTAGGGGGGGCTCGCTATGGCTACACCTTC. Translating it yields CASSLGGARYGYTF.

CDR3 in amino acids: CASSLCGSESANTGELFF. For the CDR3, the DNA is TGTGCCAGCAGTTTATGCGGGTCGGAGAGCGCGAACACCGGGGAGCTGTTTTTT. The gene calls are TRBV28 and TRBJ2-2; D not resolved. Germline V CDR1 and CDR2: MDHEN, SYDVKM. The V and J ends lost 0 bases and 0 bases respectively, with 14 bases between them. This CDR3 region has 18 residues.

V and J are TRBV27 and TRBJ2-4; tentative D call: TRBD1 (6 bases). V gave up 7 bases and J gave up 10 bases, with 17 bases separating them. Germline-derived CDR1 and CDR2 are MNHEY and SMNVEV (reference sequence). The CDR3 consists of 13 residues. DNA of the CDR3: TGTGCCAGCAAACGGCAGGGGATAGGGATTCAGTACTTC. Translated, it gives CASKRQGIGIQYF.

The chain carries TRBV5-8 and TRBJ2-7, with D perhaps assigned TRBD1 or TRBD2 (5 bases each). V was trimmed by 0 bases and J by 3 bases, leaving 16 bases between them. Germline V gene sequence: CDR1 SGHTS, CDR2 YDEGEE. The CDR3 is 16 residues long. CDR3 DNA: TGTGCCAGCAGCTTGGATCACGGGGCGGCATACTACGAGCAGTACTTC. It codes for CASSLDHGAAYYEQYF.

This clone was seen a single time. The V and J genes are TRBV4-3 and TRBJ1-1, with TRBD1 as a possible D gene (6 bases). With 0 bases removed from V and 1 base from J, the gap between germline ends came to 18 bases. Germline V gene sequence: CDR1 LGHNA, CDR2 YSLEER. This CDR3 comprises 18 residues. The CDR3 is CASSQEAPNRASNTEAFF. For the CDR3, the DNA is TGCGCCAGCAGCCAAGAGGCCCCTAACAGGGCGTCGAACACTGAAGCTTTCTTT.

This chain connects TRBV4-1 to TRBJ2-1; 7 nucleotides align to TRBD2. The CDR3 consists of 17 residues. V trimming: 1 base; J trimming: 4 bases; junction bases outside the gene matches: 10. Germline V gives CDR1 MGHRA, CDR2 YSYEKL. CDR3 DNA: TGCGCCAGCAGCCAAGTATCAAAAGCGGGAATATACAATGAGCAGTTCTTC. Encoded protein: CASSQVSKAGIYNEQFF.

V is TRBV2 and J is TRBJ2-5, with 9 bases fitting TRBD1. With V trimmed by 7 bases and J by 5 bases, 5 bases remained unmatched. The V gene's germline CDR1 is SNHLY and CDR2 FYNNEI. The CDR3 is made up of 13 amino acids. CDR3 sequence reads: CASINRGRETQYF. The CDR3 DNA follows: TGTGCCAGCATCAACAGGGGGCGGGAGACCCAGTACTTC.

The chain recombines TRBV29-1 with TRBJ2-7; D could derive from TRBD1 or TRBD2 (5 bases each). V was shortened by 6 bases and J by 2 bases, with 11 bases between the two germline ends. CDR1 SQVTM and CDR2 ANQGSEA come from the germline V gene. The CDR3 extends over 12 amino acids. The CDR3 DNA reads as TGCAGCGTGGGACGAGAGCCCTACGAGCAGTACTTC. Amino acids: CSVGREPYEQYF.

V usage is TRBV5-5 and J usage is TRBJ1-5; D is uncertain. The length of the CDR3 is 15 residues. V was pared by 2 bases and J by 0 bases, with 9 bases between. Germline V gives CDR1 SGHKS, CDR2 YYEKEE (reference sequence). In DNA form, the CDR3 reads TGTGCCAGCAGCTTAGCAAGAAATAGCAATCAGCCCCAGCATTTT. Translation gives CASSLARNSNQPQHF.

CDR3 nucleotides: TGTGCCAGCAAGTTAACTAGCGGATCCTACAATGAGCAGTTCTTC. This translates into CASKLTSGSYNEQFF. The chain has TRBV27 and TRBJ2-1; TRBD2 matches at 8 bases. V was clipped by 7 bases and J by 1 base; unmatched bases: 6. CDR1 is MNHEY and CDR2 is SMNVEV in the germline V gene (reference sequence). This CDR3 has 15 residues.

This clone was seen more than once but under ten times. J is TRBJ1-5 and V is TRBV19; 7 bases match TRBD1. The CDR3 has 14 residues. Trimming took 5 bases from V and 3 from J; bases not matched to a gene: 4. Germline V gene data show CDR1 as LNHDA and CDR2 as SQIVND (reference sequence). CDR3 nucleotides: TGTGCCAGTAGTGGGGACAGTTCCAATCAGCCCCAGCATTTT. Residues: CASSGDSSNQPQHF.

V gene TRBV30 combines with J gene TRBJ2-4; TRBD1 might be the D (5 bases). In germline, CDR1 is GTSNPN, CDR2 SVGIG (reference sequence). Trimming left V 4 bases short and J 0 bases short, with 7 bases between. The CDR3 has 13 amino acids. CDR3 nucleotide sequence: TGTGCCTGGACAGGGTTAGCCAAAAACATTCAGTACTTC. It encodes CAWTGLAKNIQYF.

The J gene is TRBJ1-3, the V gene TRBV14, with D possibly TRBD1 on 5 matching bases. CDR3 length equals 17 residues. V was cut by 0 bases and J by 5 bases, with 17 bases left in between. Per the germline V gene, CDR1 is SGHDN and CDR2 is FVKESK. DNA of the CDR3: TGTGCCAGCAGCCAAGATTGCTGTTGGGGGGTTCGAAACACCATATATTTT. Encoded protein: CASSQDCCWGVRNTIYF.

The chain links TRBV28 to TRBJ2-7, with TRBD2 matching over 11 bases. The CDR3 has 21 amino acids. V lost 3 bases, J lost 2 bases, and 21 bases stayed unmatched. Germline CDR1 and CDR2: MDHEN and SYDVKM. CDR3 residues: CASSFRLAGGPLPPLTYEQYF. Here the CDR3 DNA reads TGTGCCAGCAGTTTCAGGCTAGCGGGAGGTCCTCTCCCCCCCCTTACCTACGAGCAGTACTTC.

The chain employs TRBV10-3 and TRBJ2-7, with TRBD2 matching over 13 bases. J gave up 7 bases and V 2 bases, and 11 bases lay outside the gene matches. CDR3 length equals 17 residues. Looked up from germline, CDR1 is ENHRY and CDR2 is SYGVKD. CDR3 DNA sequence: TGTGCCATCAGTGAGCCCCCCCGCGGACTAGCGGGAGCTGAGCAGTACTTC. Its translation is CAISEPPRGLAGAEQYF.

The rearrangement links TRBV19 to TRBJ2-1; the D gene is possibly TRBD2 (5 bases). V shed 4 bases and J shed 0 bases, with 13 bases lying between them. This CDR3 region has 16 residues. The germline V gene encodes CDR1 LNHDA and CDR2 SQIVND (reference sequence). The CDR3 loop reads CASSRGPTSSYNEQFF. The DNA of the CDR3 is TGTGCCAGTAGTAGGGGTCCCACTAGCTCCTACAATGAGCAGTTCTTC.

The V gene is TRBV19, the J gene TRBJ1-2; unclear D gene. The V gene's germline CDR1 is LNHDA and CDR2 SQIVND (reference sequence). The CDR3 is 17 amino acids. V lost 3 bases to trimming and J lost 3 bases, with 20 bases between them. CDR3 nucleotide sequence: TGTGCCAGTAGTATTAAGCCCACAGAGGATAATGACTATGGCTACACCTTC. Residues: CASSIKPTEDNDYGYTF. The full variable domain, in which reference TRBV19 and TRBJ1-2 provide the parts outside the CDR3, is DGGITQSPKYLFRKEGQNVTLSCEQNLNHDAMYWYRQDPGQGLRLIYYSQIVNDFQKGDIAEGYSVSREKKESFPLTVTSAQKNPTAFYLCASSIKPTEDNDYGYTFGSGTRLTVV.

The chain carries TRBV9 and TRBJ1-5; 9 bases align to TRBD1. Per germline, CDR1 SGDLS and CDR2 YYNGEE. Trimming at V came to 3 bases and at J to 5 bases, leaving 18 bases not matched to a gene. The length of the CDR3 is 19 residues. Here the CDR3 DNA reads TGTGCCAGCAGCGCTTCAAAATTCAGAGGGGACAGGGCCGATCAGCCCCAGCATTTT. As protein: CASSASKFRGDRADQPQHF.

This clone was detected once. The chain is built from TRBV4-2 and TRBJ2-1; D call uncertain. V lost 0 bases, J lost 6 bases, and 12 bases lay in between. CDR1 is LGHNA, CDR2 YNFKEQ, per germline. The CDR3 totals 15 residues. The CDR3 spells CASSQDLAVSNEQFF. The CDR3 DNA follows: TGTGCCAGCAGCCAAGATTTGGCCGTTTCCAATGAGCAGTTCTTC.

V usage is TRBV5-4 and J usage is TRBJ2-2, with D possibly being TRBD1 or TRBD2 (5 bases each). The CDR3 has 13 residues. Germline loops: CDR1 SGHNT, CDR2 YYREEE (reference sequence). Trimming pared 4 bases from V and 5 bases from J, leaving 9 bases between. The CDR3 bases are TGTGCCAGCAGCCCGTGGGGGACCGGGGAGCTGTTTTTT. This translates into CASSPWGTGELFF.

The chain is built from TRBV5-1 and TRBJ1-2; D is unresolved. Per the germline V gene, CDR1 is SGHRS and CDR2 is YFSETQ. This CDR3 is built from 13 residues. V was pared by 0 bases and J by 6 bases, with 9 bases between. CDR3 nucleotide sequence: TGCGCCAGCAGCTTGGAATCCGGTGATGGCTACACCTTC. This translates into CASSLESGDGYTF.

This clone was detected once. This chain uses TRBV13 with TRBJ2-4; no firm D call. The CDR3 has 16 residues. Germline V gene sequence: CDR1 PRHDT, CDR2 FYEKMQ (reference sequence). V was trimmed by 0 bases and J by 0 bases, leaving 9 bases between them. CDR3 in DNA: TGTGCCAGCAGCTTAGGCCTAACCGTAGCCAAAAACATTCAGTACTTC. Translation: CASSLGLTVAKNIQYF.

This rearrangement joins TRBV18 to TRBJ2-1, with 11 bases that match TRBD1. The V segment lost 8 bases and the J segment 6 bases; nucleotides outside the gene matches: 6. Germline values: CDR1 KGHSH, CDR2 LQKENI. The CDR3 runs to 14 residues. For the CDR3, the DNA is TGTGCCAGCCCCTCTGGACAGGGGGCCAATGAGCAGTTCTTC. Translating it yields CASPSGQGANEQFF. The full variable domain, rest sourced from reference TRBV18 and TRBJ2-1, is NAGVMQNPRHLVRRRGQEARLRCSPMKGHSHVYWYRQLPEEGLKFMVYLQKENIIDESGMPKERFSAEFPKEGPSILRIQQVVRGDSAAYFCASPSGQGANEQFFGPGTRLTVL.